Shown below are 12 T cell receptor beta chains from a single sample sequenced in a study of blood T cell repertoires in COVID-19 (dated by TCRdb to the early 2020s). Library creation used the immunoSEQ multiplex PCR assay. This immuneACCESS table, as held by TCRdb, lists in-frame sequences with V and J called but not all clones. Of the missing ones, under half trace to an unresolved V gene in checked studies; the others have no known cause. Across this sample there are some 300,000 clones, with 75% to 90% seen only once. The ten largest clones add up to around 5.8% of the sample. The sample consisted of peripheral blood. Source of these receptors: a woman aged 45 to 65 with COVID-19, enrolled during active disease.

This clone was counted only a few times. This chain connects TRBV30 to TRBJ1-1; TRBD1 aligns across 10 bases. The CDR3 runs 13 residues. V was pared by 3 bases and J by 7 bases, with 5 bases of the junction left unmatched. Per germline, CDR1 GTSNPN and CDR2 SVGIG (reference sequence). CDR3: CAWRGQGLGEAFF. CDR3 nucleotide sequence: TGTGCCTGGAGGGGACAGGGGCTGGGTGAAGCTTTCTTT.

V usage is TRBV7-9 and J usage is TRBJ2-1, with TRBD1 matching 7 bases. Germline CDR1 reads SEHNR; CDR2 reads FQNEAQ (reference sequence). This CDR3 has 16 amino acids. The V segment lost 4 bases and the J segment 7 bases; nucleotides outside the gene matches: 13. The CDR3 DNA sequence: TGTGCCAGCAGCTCGAACGACGCGACAGGGAAGAATGAGCAGTTCTTC. Translation gives CASSSNDATGKNEQFF.

The chain is built from TRBV7-2 and TRBJ1-2, with D tentatively TRBD1 (5 bases). This CDR3 has 13 residues. V lost 6 bases to trimming and J lost 2 bases, with 10 bases between them. Germline lookup yields CDR1 SGHTA and CDR2 FQGNSA. CDR3 amino acids: CASSPDKNYGYTF. The CDR3, as DNA: TGTGCCAGCAGTCCGGACAAGAACTATGGCTACACCTTC.

The V gene is TRBV4-1, the J gene TRBJ2-5, with 7 bases identical to TRBD1. The CDR3 length is 15 residues. Germline V CDR1 and CDR2: MGHRA, YSYEKL. V shed 3 bases and J 4 bases; nucleotides not matched to a gene: 8. CDR3: CASSQRTGGLETQYF. The CDR3 DNA sequence: TGCGCCAGCAGCCAGCGGACAGGCGGGCTAGAGACCCAGTACTTC.

The V and J genes are TRBV6-5 and TRBJ2-5, with 7 bases that match TRBD1. The CDR3 totals 14 residues. V trimming: 4 bases; J trimming: 0 bases; junction bases outside the gene matches: 2. The germline V gene has CDR1 MNHEY and CDR2 SVGAGI. The CDR3, as DNA: TGTGCCAGCAGTTTGGGACAGAACCAAGAGACCCAGTACTTC. Its translation is CASSLGQNQETQYF.

This rearrangement joins TRBV11-2 to TRBJ2-3, with 7 bases matching TRBD1. Germline CDR1 is SGHAT and CDR2 is FQNNGV. Trimming took 0 bases from V and 0 from J; bases not matched to a gene: 0. The CDR3 extends over 15 amino acids. The CDR3 DNA reads TGTGCCAGCAGCTTAGACAGGGGGAGCACAGATACGCAGTATTTT. It encodes CASSLDRGSTDTQYF.

The chain employs TRBV21-1 and TRBJ2-7; no check of the table's D call, TRBD2, against the DNA was made. TRBV21-1 is shown as a pseudogene. This CDR3 is 19 amino acids long. The CDR3 sequence is CASSKALKIGSGGPHEQYF. The CDR3 DNA is TGTGCCAGCAGCAAAGCGCTTAAGATCGGGTCGGGAGGGCCCCACGAGCAGTACTTC.

This chain uses TRBV18 with TRBJ1-5; possibly TRBD1 for D (6 bases). CDR1 and CDR2 from the germline V gene are KGHSH and LQKENI. Trimming left V 3 bases short and J 4 bases short, with 10 bases between. This CDR3 spans 14 amino acids. The CDR3 DNA is TGTGCCAGCTCACCTGGACAGACAAATCAGCCCCAGCATTTT. Protein: CASSPGQTNQPQHF.

This clone showed up just once. The V gene is TRBV27, the J gene TRBJ2-7; a weak D match, TRBD2 (5 bases). The V gene's germline CDR1 is MNHEY and CDR2 SMNVEV (reference sequence). The CDR3 is made up of 12 amino acids. Trimming shortened V by 11 bases and J by 6 bases, and 17 bases separated the two germline ends. CDR3 DNA: TGTGCCCCCCACCGGGATCGGATCGAGCAGTACTTC. It is translated as CAPHRDRIEQYF.

The rearrangement joins TRBV4-3 to TRBJ2-3; 7 bases map to TRBD2. V shed 1 base, J shed 3 bases, and the junction held 4 bases outside the gene matches. Germline CDR1 and CDR2: LGHNA and YSLEER. This CDR3 has 15 amino acids. The CDR3 sequence is CASSQGNSGTDTQYF. The CDR3 DNA is TGCGCCAGCAGCCAAGGAAATAGCGGGACAGATACGCAGTATTTT.

The chain is built from TRBV5-4 and TRBJ2-1; a possible D gene is TRBD2 (6 bases). The germline V gene has CDR1 SGHNT and CDR2 YYREEE (reference sequence). The V end was cut by 4 bases, the J end by 7 bases, with 9 bases between. This CDR3 has 12 amino acids. The CDR3: CASSLGGNEQFF. CDR3 sequence (DNA): TGTGCCAGCAGCCTTGGAGGGAATGAGCAGTTCTTC.

This clone has a single count. The chain combines TRBV6-2 or TRBV6-3 with TRBJ1-1, with TRBD1 identical over 9 bases. CDR1 and CDR2 from the germline V gene are MNHEY and SVGEGT. This CDR3 contains 17 residues. V lost 2 bases, J lost 1 base, and 8 bases stayed unmatched. CDR3 residues: CASSYDTRDRENTEAFF. The CDR3 DNA sequence: TGTGCCAGCAGTTACGATACCCGGGACAGGGAGAACACTGAAGCTTTCTTT.